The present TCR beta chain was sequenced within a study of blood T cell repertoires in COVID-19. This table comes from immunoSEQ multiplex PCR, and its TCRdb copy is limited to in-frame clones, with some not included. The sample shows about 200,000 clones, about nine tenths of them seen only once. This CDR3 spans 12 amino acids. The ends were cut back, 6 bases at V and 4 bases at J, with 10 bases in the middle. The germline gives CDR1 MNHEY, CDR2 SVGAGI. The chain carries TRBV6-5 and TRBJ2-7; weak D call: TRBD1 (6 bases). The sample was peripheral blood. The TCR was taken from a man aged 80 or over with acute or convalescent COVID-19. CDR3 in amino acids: CASRGASYEQYV. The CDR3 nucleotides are TGTGCCAGCAGGGGGGCGTCGTACGAGCAGTACGTC.